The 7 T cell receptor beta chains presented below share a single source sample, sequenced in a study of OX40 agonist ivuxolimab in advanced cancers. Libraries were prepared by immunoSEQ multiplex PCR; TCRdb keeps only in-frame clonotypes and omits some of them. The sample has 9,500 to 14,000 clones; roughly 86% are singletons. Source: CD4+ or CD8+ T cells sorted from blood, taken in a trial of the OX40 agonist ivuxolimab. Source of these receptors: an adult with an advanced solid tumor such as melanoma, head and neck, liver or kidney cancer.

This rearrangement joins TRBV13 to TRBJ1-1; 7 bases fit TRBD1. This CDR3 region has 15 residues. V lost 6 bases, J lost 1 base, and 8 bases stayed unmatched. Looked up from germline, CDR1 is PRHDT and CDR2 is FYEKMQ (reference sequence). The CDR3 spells CASRQSQGRNTEAFF. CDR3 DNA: TGTGCCAGCAGGCAATCACAGGGGAGGAACACTGAAGCTTTCTTT.

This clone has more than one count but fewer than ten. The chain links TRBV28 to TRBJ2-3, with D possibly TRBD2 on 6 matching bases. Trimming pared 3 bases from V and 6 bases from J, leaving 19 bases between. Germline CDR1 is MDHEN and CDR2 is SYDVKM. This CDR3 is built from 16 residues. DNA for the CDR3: TGTGCCAGCAGTTTCGTACTCCGGGACTGGGGGGATACGCAGTATTTT. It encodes CASSFVLRDWGDTQYF. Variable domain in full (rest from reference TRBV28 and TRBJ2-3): DVKVTQSSRYLVKRTGEKVFLECVQDMDHENMFWYRQDPGLGLRLIYFSYDVKMKEKGDIPEGYSVSREKKERFSLILESASTNQTSMYLCASSFVLRDWGDTQYFGPGTRLTVL.

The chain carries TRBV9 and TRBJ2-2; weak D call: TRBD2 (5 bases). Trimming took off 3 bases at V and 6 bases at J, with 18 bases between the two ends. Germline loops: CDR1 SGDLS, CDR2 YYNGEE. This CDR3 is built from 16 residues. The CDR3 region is CASSGLGEGGAGELFF. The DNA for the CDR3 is TGTGCCAGCAGCGGCCTTGGGGAAGGAGGCGCCGGGGAGCTGTTTTTT.

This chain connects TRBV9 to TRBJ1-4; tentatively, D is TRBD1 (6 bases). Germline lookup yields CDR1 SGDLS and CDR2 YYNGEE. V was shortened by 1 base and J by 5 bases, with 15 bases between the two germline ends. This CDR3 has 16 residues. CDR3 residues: CASSVSGTQENEKLFF. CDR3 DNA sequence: TGTGCCAGCAGCGTATCTGGGACACAGGAAAATGAAAAACTGTTTTTT.

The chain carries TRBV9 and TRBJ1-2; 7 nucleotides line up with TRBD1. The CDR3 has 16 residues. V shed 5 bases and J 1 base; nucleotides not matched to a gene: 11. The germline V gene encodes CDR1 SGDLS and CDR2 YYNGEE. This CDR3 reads CASSHTQGQINYGYTF. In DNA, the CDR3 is TGTGCCAGCAGTCATACTCAGGGACAGATTAACTATGGCTACACCTTC.

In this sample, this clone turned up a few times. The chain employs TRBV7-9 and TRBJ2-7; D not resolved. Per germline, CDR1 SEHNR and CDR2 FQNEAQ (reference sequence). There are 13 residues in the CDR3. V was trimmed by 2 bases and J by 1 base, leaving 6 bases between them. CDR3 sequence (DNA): TGTGCCAGCAGCTTACAGATATCCTACGAGCAGTACTTC. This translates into CASSLQISYEQYF.

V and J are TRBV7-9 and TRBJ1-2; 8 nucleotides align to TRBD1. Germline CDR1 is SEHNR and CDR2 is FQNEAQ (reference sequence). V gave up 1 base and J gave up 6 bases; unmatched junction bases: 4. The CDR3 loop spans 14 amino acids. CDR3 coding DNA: TGTGCCAGCAGCTTAGGTGGGACAGGAGATGGCTACACCTTC. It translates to CASSLGGTGDGYTF.